These 23 T cell receptor beta chains share one sample of origin, sequenced in a study of T cell responses to AZD1222 COVID-19 vaccine. Generated by immunoSEQ multiplex PCR, the TCRdb table keeps only in-frame clones and is missing some. Among around 150,000 clones, approximately 90% were seen once, and the ten largest hold about 1.9%. Source: peripheral blood, taken on day 0 of AZD1222 vaccination. The receptors stem from an adult in good health.

This clone is a singleton in its sample. The J gene is TRBJ1-2, the V gene TRBV19, with TRBD1 identical over 11 bases. CDR1 and CDR2 from the germline V gene are LNHDA and SQIVND (reference sequence). The CDR3 has 18 residues. Unmatched junction bases numbered 16, after V lost 5 bases and J lost 5 bases. CDR3 residues: CASSPGTGGSTSQYGYTF. The CDR3, as DNA: TGTGCCAGTAGTCCCGGGACAGGGGGTTCTACCTCCCAATATGGCTACACCTTC.

V is TRBV9 and J is TRBJ2-1; 7 nucleotides line up with TRBD2. The junction had 20 bases not matched to a gene; V was cut back by 4 bases and J by 1 base. The V gene's germline CDR1 is SGDLS and CDR2 YYNGEE. The CDR3 runs 20 residues. The CDR3: CASSLQGLRESPGSYNEQFF. The CDR3 DNA sequence: TGTGCCAGCAGCCTACAAGGGTTGCGGGAGAGCCCCGGTTCCTACAATGAGCAGTTCTTC.

The gene calls are TRBV30 and TRBJ1-5, with 9 bases matching TRBD1. Germline V gene sequence: CDR1 GTSNPN, CDR2 SVGIG (reference sequence). The CDR3 contains 13 residues. The junction had 5 bases not matched to a gene; V was cut back by 5 bases and J by 6 bases. CDR3 DNA sequence: TGTGCCTGGGGACAGGGGTTGGGTCAGCCCCAGCATTTT. Amino acids: CAWGQGLGQPQHF.

The V and J genes are TRBV19 and TRBJ1-2, with 7 bases matching TRBD1. CDR3 length equals 16 residues. Germline assignment: CDR1 LNHDA and CDR2 SQIVND (reference sequence). V was clipped by 9 bases and J by 2 bases; unmatched bases: 15. CDR3 in DNA: TGTGCCAGCAATTTGGAGGGGGCAGCGCGGAACTATGGCTACACCTTC. Amino acid sequence: CASNLEGAARNYGYTF.

The chain joins TRBV2 to TRBJ1-2; D is unresolved. V was shortened by 7 bases and J by 3 bases, with 3 bases between the two germline ends. This CDR3 spans 10 amino acids. Germline CDR1 and CDR2: SNHLY and FYNNEI. For the CDR3, the DNA is TGTGCCAGCAAATACTATGGCTACACCTTC. This sequence encodes CASKYYGYTF. The full variable domain, in which reference TRBV2 and TRBJ1-2 provide the parts outside the CDR3, is EPEVTQTPSHQVTQMGQEVILRCVPISNHLYFYWYRQILGQKVEFLVSFYNNEISEKSEIFDDQFSVERPDGSNFTLKIRSTKLEDSAMYFCASKYYGYTFGSGTRLTVV.

The gene calls are TRBV21-1 and TRBJ1-1; the table assigns TRBD1, which was not confirmed against the DNA. TRBV21-1 is described as a pseudogene. The CDR3 totals 16 residues. The CDR3 here is CASSKDCTGVNTEAFF. The DNA of the CDR3 is TGTGCCAGCAGCAAAGACTGTACAGGGGTCAACACTGAAGCTTTCTTT.

The chain joins TRBV4-2 to TRBJ2-3; D is perhaps TRBD2 (5 bases). Germline V gives CDR1 LGHNA, CDR2 YNFKEQ. The CDR3 is 18 amino acids. Trimming stripped 1 base from V and 1 base from J, with 18 bases between. For the CDR3, the DNA is TGTGCCAGCAGCCAAGCCGAGGCCAAGCGGTTGGGCACAGATACGCAGTATTTT. Translated, it gives CASSQAEAKRLGTDTQYF.

This chain links TRBV6-2 or TRBV6-3 with TRBJ1-1; possibly TRBD1 for D (5 bases). CDR1 and CDR2 from the germline V gene are MNHEY and SVGEGT. V was cut by 4 bases and J by 1 base, with 7 bases left in between. The CDR3 has 13 amino acids. The CDR3 region is CASSWGRNTEAFF. The DNA for the CDR3 is TGTGCCAGCAGTTGGGGACGGAACACTGAAGCTTTCTTT.

The J gene is TRBJ1-2, the V gene TRBV5-4; D not resolved. The germline V gene has CDR1 SGHNT and CDR2 YYREEE (reference sequence). V was cut by 2 bases and J by 2 bases, with 10 bases left in between. This CDR3 comprises 14 residues. The CDR3 DNA is TGTGCCAGCAGCTTACCGGGATCCAACTATGGCTACACCTTC. It is translated as CASSLPGSNYGYTF.

V and J are TRBV29-1 and TRBJ1-4, with 7 bases aligning to TRBD1. The V and J ends lost 6 bases and 7 bases, in that order; junction bases with no gene match: 8. The germline V gene encodes CDR1 SQVTM and CDR2 ANQGSEA. The CDR3 consists of 13 residues. As DNA, the CDR3 is TGCAGCGTGGGGACAGAGTTGGGTGAAAAACTGTTTTTT. Translating it yields CSVGTELGEKLFF.

V gene TRBV19 combines with J gene TRBJ1-1; 9 nucleotides line up with TRBD1. The CDR3 spans 16 residues. Germline assignment: CDR1 LNHDA and CDR2 SQIVND (reference sequence). The J segment lost 5 bases and the V segment lost 6 bases, leaving 13 bases of the junction unmatched. The CDR3 DNA sequence: TGTGCCAGTAGCCCTTTAAAACAGGGGGCAGAGACTGAAGCTTTCTTT. It encodes CASSPLKQGAETEAFF.

This chain joins TRBV11-2 and TRBJ2-7; TRBD2 is a possible D gene (5 bases). The CDR3 is 14 amino acids. The V end was cut by 1 base, the J end by 3 bases, with 10 bases between. Germline V gives CDR1 SGHAT, CDR2 FQNNGV. CDR3 amino acids: CASSLASGRYEQYF. In DNA form, the CDR3 reads TGTGCCAGCAGCTTAGCCAGCGGTCGCTACGAGCAGTACTTC.

In regard to this clone: Relative to the germline gene, one junction end is altered; a read error may explain this. J is TRBJ2-5 and V is TRBV28; D is uncertain. Per the germline V gene, CDR1 is MDHEN and CDR2 is SYDVKM. This CDR3 comprises 14 residues. For the CDR3, the DNA is TGTGCCAGCAGTCCCGGAAATCGCCAAGAAACCCAGTACTTC. Its protein is CASSPGNRQETQYF.

The CDR3 region is CASSQGSADYGYTF. For the CDR3, the DNA is TGTGCCAGCAGCCAAGGATCGGCGGATTATGGCTACACCTTC. The chain combines TRBV14 with TRBJ1-2, with D unclear. With 1 base removed from V and 5 bases from J, the gap between germline ends came to 11 bases. Germline V lookup: CDR1 SGHDN, CDR2 FVKESK. This CDR3 comprises 14 residues.

The chain has TRBV19 and TRBJ1-5; D is perhaps TRBD1 (5 bases). Germline V gives CDR1 LNHDA, CDR2 SQIVND (reference sequence). V lost 7 bases and J lost 7, with 14 bases in between. This CDR3 has 13 amino acids. The CDR3 coding sequence is TGTGCCAGTACTCAGGGATCGGGGCAGCCCCAGCATTTT. Translation: CASTQGSGQPQHF.

This chain joins TRBV6-5 and TRBJ1-5, with D unresolved. Germline CDR1 is MNHEY and CDR2 is SVGAGI. Between the trimmed V and J ends, which lost 7 bases and 6 bases, there was a span of 13 bases. This CDR3 region has 13 residues. The CDR3 loop is CASTPAAAQPQHF. DNA for the CDR3: TGTGCCAGCACCCCGGCCGCGGCTCAGCCCCAGCATTTT.

There are a few counts of this clone. The CDR3 is CASSVYASQYGGYTF. In DNA, the CDR3 is TGTGCCAGCAGCGTATATGCCAGCCAGTATGGTGGCTACACCTTC. This chain uses TRBV9 with TRBJ1-2; D not resolved. Per germline, CDR1 SGDLS and CDR2 YYNGEE. CDR3 length: 15 residues. V lost 1 base and J lost 7, with 17 bases in between.

The rearrangement uses TRBV9 and TRBJ2-7; 8 positions agree with TRBD2. Germline V gene data show CDR1 as SGDLS and CDR2 as YYNGEE. This CDR3 region has 16 residues. With V trimmed by 4 bases and J by 3 bases, 12 bases remained unmatched. CDR3 in amino acids: CASSPRSGGGDYEQYF. CDR3 DNA: TGTGCCAGCAGCCCGCGTTCGGGGGGGGGAGACTACGAGCAGTACTTC.

This chain links TRBV6-2 or TRBV6-3 with TRBJ1-3; no clear D. Germline CDR1 reads MNHEY; CDR2 reads SVGEGT. The CDR3 loop spans 15 amino acids. V lost 2 bases to trimming and J lost 1 base, with 9 bases between them. The CDR3 loop is CASSYDHRSGNTIYF. The DNA of the CDR3 is TGTGCCAGCAGTTACGACCATAGGTCTGGAAACACCATATATTTT.

The V and J genes are TRBV25-1 and TRBJ2-4, with D possibly being TRBD1 (6 bases). The CDR3 has 12 residues. Trimming removed 7 bases at V and 6 bases at J, with 10 bases between. CDR1 and CDR2 from the germline V gene are MGHDK and SYGVNS. CDR3: CASNTGRNIQYF. In DNA, the CDR3 is TGTGCCAGCAATACAGGGAGAAACATTCAGTACTTC.

The chain employs TRBV4-1 and TRBJ2-3; 14 bases align to TRBD2. This CDR3 has 18 residues. Trimming took 4 bases from V and 6 from J; bases not matched to a gene: 12. Germline V gives CDR1 MGHRA, CDR2 YSYEKL. CDR3 DNA sequence: TGCGCCAGCAGCCCCTCTAATGGACTAGCGGGGGGCTGGGATACGCAGTATTTT. It specifies CASSPSNGLAGGWDTQYF.

Here the CDR3 DNA reads TGTGCCAGCAGCTTGGTCATGGATACGCAGTATTTT. Amino acid sequence: CASSLVMDTQYF. V and J are TRBV5-4 and TRBJ2-3; D is ambiguous. The CDR3 runs 12 residues. Germline V gene lookup returns CDR1 SGHNT and CDR2 YYREEE (reference sequence). Trimming pared 0 bases from V and 6 bases from J, leaving 5 bases between.

The chain has TRBV6-2 or TRBV6-3 and TRBJ2-2; 8 bases fit TRBD2. The junction had 4 bases not matched to a gene; V was cut back by 3 bases and J by 7 bases. The CDR3 length is 14 residues. The germline gives CDR1 MNHEY, CDR2 SVGEGT. CDR3 nucleotide sequence: TGTGCCAGCAGTTATCGGGAGGGTGGCGGGGAGCTGTTTTTT. Protein sequence: CASSYREGGGELFF.